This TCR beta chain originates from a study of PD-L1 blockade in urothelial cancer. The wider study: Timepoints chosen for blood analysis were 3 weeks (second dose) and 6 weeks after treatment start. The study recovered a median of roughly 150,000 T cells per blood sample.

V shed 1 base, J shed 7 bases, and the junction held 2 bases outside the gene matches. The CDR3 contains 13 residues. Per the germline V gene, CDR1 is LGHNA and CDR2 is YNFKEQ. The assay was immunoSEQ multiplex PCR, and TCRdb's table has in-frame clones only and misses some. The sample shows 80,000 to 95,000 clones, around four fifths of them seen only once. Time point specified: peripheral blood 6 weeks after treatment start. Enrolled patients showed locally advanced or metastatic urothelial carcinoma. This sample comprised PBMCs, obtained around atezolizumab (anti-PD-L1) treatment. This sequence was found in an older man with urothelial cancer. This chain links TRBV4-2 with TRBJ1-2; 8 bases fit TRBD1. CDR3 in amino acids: CASSQGTGIGYTF. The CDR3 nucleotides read TGTGCCAGCAGCCAAGGGACAGGGATTGGCTACACCTTC.